Following are 22 T cell receptor beta chains from one sample sequenced in a study of shared clonotypes between healthy human individuals. Profiled with immunoSEQ multiplex PCR; TCRdb holds only in-frame clones, not every one. The data hold over a million clones, with 98% observed a single time. Sequenced sample: naive CD4+ T cells sorted from blood. Subset given: CD45RA+ positively selected. These receptors originate from a man aged 25 to 40 in good health.

J is TRBJ2-3 and V is TRBV18, with 12 nucleotides matching TRBD1. Germline lookup yields CDR1 KGHSH and CDR2 LQKENI. CDR3 length equals 18 residues. V gave up 3 bases and J gave up 1 base; unmatched junction bases: 8. The DNA of the CDR3 is TGTGCCAGCTCACCCGGGACAGGGGGCCGACGTGGCACAGATACGCAGTATTTT. It is translated as CASSPGTGGRRGTDTQYF.

The chain has TRBV7-2 and TRBJ1-1; D unresolved. V was trimmed by 5 bases and J by 5 bases, leaving 9 bases between them. In germline, CDR1 is SGHTA, CDR2 FQGNSA. The CDR3 sequence is 12 residues long. CDR3 sequence: CASSRGYTEAFF. CDR3 coding DNA: TGTGCCAGCAGCCGTGGGTATACTGAAGCTTTCTTT.

The CDR3 loop reads CASSEYRNEQFF. CDR3 in DNA: TGTGCCAGCAGTGAATACCGGAATGAGCAGTTCTTC. The rearrangement joins TRBV6-1 to TRBJ2-1; the D is unclear. CDR3 length: 12 residues. Trimming removed 2 bases from V and 7 bases from J, with 6 bases in between. Germline V gives CDR1 MNHNS, CDR2 SASEGT.

The chain's CDR3 is CASSVTPNTGELFF. As DNA, the CDR3 is TGTGCCAGCAGCGTAACACCGAACACCGGGGAGCTGTTTTTT. V gene TRBV9 combines with J gene TRBJ2-2; D remains ambiguous. This CDR3 comprises 14 residues. Germline CDR1 SGDLS, CDR2 YYNGEE. V was cut by 1 base and J by 0 bases, with 4 bases left in between.

The V gene is TRBV18, the J gene TRBJ2-7; D unresolved. V was pared by 3 bases and J by 0 bases, with 9 bases between. The CDR3 runs to 14 residues. Germline V lookup: CDR1 KGHSH, CDR2 LQKENI. The CDR3 loop reads CASSPEHGSYEQYF. CDR3 DNA sequence: TGTGCCAGCTCACCCGAGCACGGCTCCTACGAGCAGTACTTC.

This clone was seen just once. The chain joins TRBV7-2 to TRBJ2-2, with D possibly TRBD1 on 5 matching bases. With 1 base removed from V and 1 base from J, the gap between germline ends came to 7 bases. CDR1 and CDR2 (germline): SGHTA, FQGNSA. The CDR3 is 15 amino acids. The CDR3 coding sequence is TGTGCCAGCAGCTTAGTAACAGGGAACACCGGGGAGCTGTTTTTT. It codes for CASSLVTGNTGELFF.

V is TRBV7-9 and J is TRBJ1-2, with D perhaps matching TRBD1 (6 bases). The CDR3 loop spans 15 amino acids. Deletions cut 5 bases from V and 3 bases from J, with 16 bases between. The germline gives CDR1 SEHNR, CDR2 FQNEAQ (reference sequence). The CDR3 protein is CASSGPRGRDYGYTF. CDR3 in DNA: TGTGCCAGCAGCGGCCCCAGGGGTCGGGACTATGGCTACACCTTC.

Note on this clone: Other DNA sequences in the sample encode the same CDR3. This rearrangement joins TRBV28 to TRBJ1-3; D uncertain. Deletions cut 4 bases from V and 4 bases from J, with 2 bases between. The germline V gene encodes CDR1 MDHEN and CDR2 SYDVKM. CDR3 size: 11 residues. The DNA of the CDR3 is TGTGCCAGCAGTTCCGGAAACACCATATATTTT. This codes for CASSSGNTIYF.

This sequence joins TRBV29-1 and TRBJ2-2, with unresolved D. The V end lost 4 bases, the J end lost 6 bases, and 6 bases lay between the germline ends. Germline CDR1 SQVTM, CDR2 ANQGSEA. This CDR3 is built from 11 residues. DNA of the CDR3: TGCAGCGTTGGTACTGCCGGGGAGCTGTTTTTT. This translates into CSVGTAGELFF.

The rearrangement joins TRBV4-1 to TRBJ2-4, with D possibly TRBD1 on 6 matching bases. V gave up 1 base and J gave up 0 bases, with 16 bases separating them. This CDR3 region has 18 residues. Germline V gene data show CDR1 as MGHRA and CDR2 as YSYEKL. The CDR3 spells CASSQAQGRVLAKNIQYF. CDR3 nucleotide sequence: TGCGCCAGCAGCCAAGCTCAGGGGCGAGTACTAGCCAAAAACATTCAGTACTTC.

J is TRBJ2-7 and V is TRBV28; TRBD2 agrees at 8 bases. The CDR3 length is 14 residues. Per the germline V gene, CDR1 is MDHEN and CDR2 is SYDVKM. V dropped 5 bases and J dropped 3; count of bases not matched to a gene: 6. The CDR3 loop is CASSLAGRRYEQYF. DNA of the CDR3: TGTGCCAGCAGTCTAGCGGGCCGCCGCTACGAGCAGTACTTC. Complete variable domain (other parts from reference TRBV28 and TRBJ2-7): DVKVTQSSRYLVKRTGEKVFLECVQDMDHENMFWYRQDPGLGLRLIYFSYDVKMKEKGDIPEGYSVSREKKERFSLILESASTNQTSMYLCASSLAGRRYEQYFGPGTRLTVT.

This clone was seen once. This chain uses TRBV6-1 with TRBJ2-4, with a possible D match to TRBD2 (6 bases). Germline assignment: CDR1 MNHNS and CDR2 SASEGT. Trimming pared 7 bases from V and 4 bases from J, leaving 14 bases between. The CDR3 runs 14 residues. The CDR3 region is CASIRREQKNIQYF. The CDR3 nucleotides read TGTGCCAGCATTAGGAGGGAACAAAAAAACATTCAGTACTTC.

The count of this clone is one. The CDR3 sequence: CASSLLLAAEQYF. In DNA, the CDR3 is TGTGCCAGCAGTTTATTATTGGCAGCCGAGCAGTACTTC. This rearrangement joins TRBV28 to TRBJ2-7; the D is unclear. Germline lookup yields CDR1 MDHEN and CDR2 SYDVKM. V was shortened by 1 base and J by 6 bases, with 10 bases between the two germline ends. The CDR3 loop spans 13 amino acids.

The chain uses TRBV12-5 and TRBJ2-1; 12 positions match TRBD2. Germline-derived CDR1 and CDR2 are LGHNT and FRNRAP. The CDR3 loop spans 17 amino acids. With 0 bases clipped from V and 7 bases from J, the junction kept 7 bases outside the gene matches. CDR3 sequence (DNA): TGTGCTAGTGGTTTGGTACTGGGACTAGCGGGTGAGAATGAGCAGTTCTTC. It encodes CASGLVLGLAGENEQFF.

This sequence joins TRBV28 and TRBJ1-4; D call uncertain. V lost 6 bases and J lost 7, with 18 bases in between. Germline V gene sequence: CDR1 MDHEN, CDR2 SYDVKM. The CDR3 is 15 residues long. Here the CDR3 reads CASSPSGIWSEKLFF. Written as DNA, the CDR3 is TGTGCCAGCAGCCCATCCGGGATTTGGAGTGAAAAACTGTTTTTT.

V usage is TRBV19 and J usage is TRBJ1-1, with no clear D. This CDR3 contains 15 residues. The V end was cut by 3 bases, the J end by 4 bases, with 15 bases between. The germline CDR1 and CDR2 sequences are LNHDA and SQIVND (reference sequence). The CDR3 nucleotides are TGTGCCAGTAGTATCGCCGATTACGACCGCACTGAAGCTTTCTTT. Translated: CASSIADYDRTEAFF.

The rearrangement uses TRBV13 and TRBJ1-5; 7 bases align to TRBD1. The ends lost 5 bases at V and 2 bases at J; junction bases unmatched: 6. The germline V gene has CDR1 PRHDT and CDR2 FYEKMQ (reference sequence). The CDR3 is 15 residues long. In DNA, the CDR3 is TGTGCCAGCAGCGTTAAAACAGGGGGCAATCAGCCCCAGCATTTT. Its translation is CASSVKTGGNQPQHF. Drawing the rest from reference TRBV13 and TRBJ1-5, the complete variable domain is AAGVIQSPRHLIKEKRETATLKCYPIPRHDTVYWYQQGPGQDPQFLISFYEKMQSDKGSIPDRFSAQQFSDYHSELNMSSLELGDSALYFCASSVKTGGNQPQHFGDGTRLSIL.

The chain uses TRBV5-1 and TRBJ2-1, with D perhaps TRBD1 or TRBD2 (5 bases each). With 1 base removed from V and 0 bases from J, the gap between germline ends came to 11 bases. From germline, CDR1 is SGHRS and CDR2 YFSETQ. The CDR3 loop spans 16 amino acids. The CDR3 sequence is CASSLRGQSSYNEQFF. In DNA form, the CDR3 reads TGCGCCAGCAGCTTGCGGGGCCAGAGCTCCTACAATGAGCAGTTCTTC.

This CDR3 is CASSPQIGATSGANVLTF. The CDR3 DNA reads TGCGCCAGCAGCCCACAGATTGGGGCGACCTCTGGGGCCAACGTCCTGACTTTC. This sequence joins TRBV5-1 and TRBJ2-6; perhaps TRBD1 as D (5 bases). This CDR3 is 18 amino acids long. Trimming cost V 4 bases and J 0 bases, with 17 bases left between them. Germline V gives CDR1 SGHRS, CDR2 YFSETQ.

The chain combines TRBV7-3 with TRBJ2-7; 10 bases are shared with TRBD2. The junction had 7 bases not matched to a gene; V was cut back by 5 bases and J by 6 bases. The CDR3 runs 14 residues. Germline V lookup: CDR1 SGHTA, CDR2 FQGTGA. The CDR3 protein is CASSLGAGGTEQYF. In DNA form, the CDR3 reads TGTGCCAGCAGCCTAGGAGCGGGAGGGACCGAGCAGTACTTC.

Of note for this clone: The same CDR3 arises from other DNA sequences in this sample as well. The V gene is TRBV5-4, the J gene TRBJ2-1; a possible D gene is TRBD2 (5 bases). There are 13 residues in the CDR3. V shed 4 bases and J shed 4 bases, with 9 bases lying between them. Germline CDR1 is SGHNT and CDR2 is YYREEE (reference sequence). CDR3: CASSPGLYNEQFF. DNA for the CDR3: TGTGCCAGCAGCCCAGGACTTTACAATGAGCAGTTCTTC.

The chain couples TRBV4-1 to TRBJ2-2; 10 nucleotides match TRBD1. Germline CDR1 MGHRA, CDR2 YSYEKL. Germline trimming cut 1 base from V and 5 bases from J; bases unmatched to any gene: 4. The CDR3 has 16 amino acids. CDR3 region: CASSQVRTGGTGELFF. Written as DNA, the CDR3 is TGCGCCAGCAGCCAAGTTAGGACAGGGGGAACCGGGGAGCTGTTTTTT.